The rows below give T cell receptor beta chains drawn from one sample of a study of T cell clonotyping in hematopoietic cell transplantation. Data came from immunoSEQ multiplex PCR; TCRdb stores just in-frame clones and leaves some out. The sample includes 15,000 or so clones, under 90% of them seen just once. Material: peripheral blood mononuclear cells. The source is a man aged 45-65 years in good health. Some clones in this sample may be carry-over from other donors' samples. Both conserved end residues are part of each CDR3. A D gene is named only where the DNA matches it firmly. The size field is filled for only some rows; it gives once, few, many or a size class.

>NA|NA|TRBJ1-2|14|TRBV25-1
CASGPPGRPGGYTF
TGTGCCAGCGGCCCACCCGGGCGCCCGGGCGGCTACACCTTC
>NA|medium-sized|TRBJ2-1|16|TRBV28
CASSPLGAVGYNEQFF
TGTGCCAGCAGTCCACTGGGAGCGGTGGGGTACAATGAGCAGTTCTTC
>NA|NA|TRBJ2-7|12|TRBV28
CASSLREDEQYF
TGTGCCAGCAGTCTCAGGGAGGACGAGCAGTACTTC
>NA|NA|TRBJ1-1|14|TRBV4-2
CASSQGTVNTEAFF
TGTGCCAGCAGCCAAGGGACGGTGAACACTGAAGCTTTCTTT
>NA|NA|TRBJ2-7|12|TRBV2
CASSEDQREQYF
TGTGCCAGCAGTGAAGACCAGCGGGAGCAGTACTTC
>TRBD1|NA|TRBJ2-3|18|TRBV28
CASSLVSRGTDSTDTQYF
TGTGCCAGCAGTTTAGTTAGTAGAGGGACAGATAGCACAGATACGCAGTATTTT
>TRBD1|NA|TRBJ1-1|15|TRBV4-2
CASSQADRGSTEAFF
TGTGCCAGCAGCCAAGCGGACAGGGGGAGTACTGAAGCTTTCTTT
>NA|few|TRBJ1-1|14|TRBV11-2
CASSLVGVSTEAFF
TGTGCCAGCAGCTTAGTTGGGGTCAGCACTGAAGCTTTCTTT
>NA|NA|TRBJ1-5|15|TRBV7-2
CASSFGERSNQPQHF
TGTGCCAGCAGCTTTGGGGAGAGAAGCAATCAGCCCCAGCATTTT
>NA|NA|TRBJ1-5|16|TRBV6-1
CASSVTPRMSNQPQHF
TGTGCCAGCAGTGTGACACCGAGAATGAGCAATCAGCCCCAGCATTTT
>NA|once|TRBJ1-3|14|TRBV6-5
CASSSGDSGNTIYF
TGTGCCAGCAGTTCAGGGGACTCTGGAAACACCATATATTTT
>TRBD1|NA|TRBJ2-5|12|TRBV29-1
CSVEDRQETQYF
TGCAGCGTCGAGGACAGGCAAGAGACCCAGTACTTC
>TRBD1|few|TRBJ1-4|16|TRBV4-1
CASSRPGGQGSEKLFF
TGCGCCAGCAGCCGCCCGGGGGGACAGGGGAGTGAAAAACTGTTTTTT
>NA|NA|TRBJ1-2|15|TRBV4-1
CASSQDPAGAGGYTF
TGCGCCAGCAGCCAAGATCCTGCAGGGGCTGGTGGCTACACCTTC
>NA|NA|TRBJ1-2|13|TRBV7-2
CASSLGQFYGYTF
TGTGCCAGCAGCTTAGGACAGTTCTATGGCTACACCTTC
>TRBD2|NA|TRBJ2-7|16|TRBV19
CASSFGTSGAGGEQYF
TGTGCCAGTAGTTTTGGGACTAGCGGGGCCGGGGGCGAGCAGTACTTC
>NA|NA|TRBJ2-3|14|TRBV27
CASSWSVGTDTQYF
TGTGCCAGCAGTTGGAGCGTGGGCACAGATACGCAGTATTTT
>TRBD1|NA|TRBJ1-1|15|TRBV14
CASSIPGQVNTEAFF
TGTGCCAGCAGCATTCCGGGACAGGTGAACACTGAAGCTTTCTTT
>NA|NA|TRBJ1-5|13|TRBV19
CASSSQVNQPQHF
TGTGCCAGTAGTAGTCAGGTAAATCAGCCCCAGCATTTT
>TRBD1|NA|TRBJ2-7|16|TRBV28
CASSTRGTGDPYEQYF
TGTGCCAGCAGTACGCGGGGGACAGGGGACCCCTACGAGCAGTACTTC
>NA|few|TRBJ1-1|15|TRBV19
CASSPTAGSPTEAFF
TGTGCCAGTAGTCCGACCGCGGGATCTCCCACTGAAGCTTTCTTT
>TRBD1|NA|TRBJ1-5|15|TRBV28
CASSLAQGRNQPQHF
TGTGCCAGCAGTTTAGCACAGGGGCGTAATCAGCCCCAGCATTTT
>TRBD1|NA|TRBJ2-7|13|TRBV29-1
CSVDGTGSGEQYF
TGCAGCGTTGACGGGACAGGGTCTGGTGAGCAGTACTTC
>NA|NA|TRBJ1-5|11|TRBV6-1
CASTKGQPQHF
TGTGCCAGCACCAAAGGTCAGCCCCAGCATTTT
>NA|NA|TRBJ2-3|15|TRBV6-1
CASSVLQSSTDTQYF
TGTGCCAGCAGTGTCTTACAGAGTAGCACAGATACGCAGTATTTT
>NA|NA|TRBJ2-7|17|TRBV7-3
CASSSPTGLQLSYEQYF
TGTGCCAGCAGCTCCCCGACAGGCTTGCAACTCTCTTACGAGCAGTACTTC
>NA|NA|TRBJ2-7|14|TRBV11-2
CASTPSRGIYEQYF
TGTGCCAGCACCCCCTCTCGAGGGATCTACGAGCAGTACTTC
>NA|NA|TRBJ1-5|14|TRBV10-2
CASSESTDYQPQHF
TGCGCCAGCAGTGAGTCGACAGATTATCAGCCCCAGCATTTT
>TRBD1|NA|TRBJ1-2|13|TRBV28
CASSYGQGMGYTF
TGTGCCAGCAGTTACGGACAGGGGATGGGCTACACCTTC
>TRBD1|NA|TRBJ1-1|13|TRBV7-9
CASSSQGVTEAFF
TGTGCCAGCAGCTCACAGGGGGTTACTGAAGCTTTCTTT
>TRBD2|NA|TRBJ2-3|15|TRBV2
CASRVAGWGTDTQYF
TGTGCCAGCAGGGTAGCGGGGTGGGGGACAGATACGCAGTATTTT
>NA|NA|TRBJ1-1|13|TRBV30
CAWSVGGNTEAFF
TGTGCCTGGAGTGTTGGGGGGAACACTGAAGCTTTCTTT
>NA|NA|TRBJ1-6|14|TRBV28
CASSLAGSDSPLHF
TGTGCCAGCAGTTTAGCCGGATCGGATTCACCCCTCCACTTT
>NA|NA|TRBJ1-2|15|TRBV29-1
CSVEDRLDSNYGYTF
TGCAGCGTTGAAGATAGGCTGGACTCTAACTATGGCTACACCTTC
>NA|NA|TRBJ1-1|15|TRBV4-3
CASSQEQWGDTEAFF
TGCGCCAGCAGCCAAGAGCAGTGGGGGGACACTGAAGCTTTCTTT
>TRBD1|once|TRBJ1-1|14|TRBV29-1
CSGGDRGGRTEAFF
TGCAGCGGGGGGGACAGGGGAGGGAGGACTGAAGCTTTCTTT
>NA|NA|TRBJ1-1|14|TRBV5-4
CASSFRASNTEAFF
TGTGCCAGCAGCTTCCGGGCTTCGAACACTGAAGCTTTCTTT
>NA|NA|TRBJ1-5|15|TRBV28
CASSVIQGSNQPQHF
TGTGCCAGCAGCGTTATCCAGGGTAGCAATCAGCCCCAGCATTTT
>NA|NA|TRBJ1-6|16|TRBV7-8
CASSLNGDSANSPLHF
TGTGCCAGCAGCTTAAACGGTGACAGTGCAAATTCACCCCTCCACTTT
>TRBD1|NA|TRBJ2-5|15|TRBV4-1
CASSQARGWAETQYF
TGCGCCAGCAGCCAAGCCAGGGGGTGGGCAGAGACCCAGTACTTC
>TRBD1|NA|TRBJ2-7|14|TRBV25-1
CASSDGTDSYEQYF
TGTGCCAGCAGTGACGGGACAGATTCCTACGAGCAGTACTTC
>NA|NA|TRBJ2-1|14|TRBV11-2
CASSSSTDWNEQFF
TGTGCCAGCAGCTCCTCAACGGACTGGAATGAGCAGTTCTTC
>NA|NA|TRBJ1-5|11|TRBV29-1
CSVAHEQPQHF
TGCAGCGTTGCTCATGAGCAGCCCCAGCATTTT
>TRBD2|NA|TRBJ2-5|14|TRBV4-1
CASSPTSGQETQYF
TGCGCCAGCAGCCCGACTAGCGGCCAAGAGACCCAGTACTTC
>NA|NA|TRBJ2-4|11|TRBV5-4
CASSLGGIQYF
TGTGCCAGCAGCTTGGGGGGAATTCAGTACTTC
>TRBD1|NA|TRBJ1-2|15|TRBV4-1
CASSPKTGAAYGYTF
TGCGCCAGCAGCCCAAAGACAGGGGCAGCCTATGGCTACACCTTC
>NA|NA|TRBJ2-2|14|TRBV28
CASIGKSDTGELFF
TGTGCCAGCATTGGGAAATCGGACACCGGGGAGCTGTTTTTT
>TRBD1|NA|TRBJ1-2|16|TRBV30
CAWSVRRRGRVYGYTF
TGTGCCTGGAGTGTACGAAGGAGGGGGCGCGTCTATGGCTACACCTTC
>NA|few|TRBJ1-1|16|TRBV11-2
CASSLEFGRANTEAFF
TGTGCCAGCAGCTTAGAGTTCGGCAGGGCGAACACTGAAGCTTTCTTT
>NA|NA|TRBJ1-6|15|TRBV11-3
CASSLSQGVNSPLHF
TGTGCCAGCAGCTTATCTCAGGGCGTAAATTCACCCCTCCACTTT
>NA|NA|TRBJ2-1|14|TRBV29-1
CSVEGSWSYNEQFF
TGCAGCGTTGAAGGCTCTTGGTCATACAATGAGCAGTTCTTC
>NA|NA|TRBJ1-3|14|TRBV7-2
CASSRSTAGNTIYF
TGTGCCAGCAGCCGATCCACCGCAGGAAACACCATATATTTT
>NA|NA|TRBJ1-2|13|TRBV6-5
CASSSAHNYGYTF
TGTGCCAGCAGCTCCGCTCATAACTATGGCTACACCTTC
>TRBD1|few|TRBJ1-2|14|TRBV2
CASGRTGSSRGYTF
TGTGCCAGCGGTAGGACAGGGTCCTCTCGGGGCTACACCTTC
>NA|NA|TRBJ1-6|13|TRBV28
CASCGDWGSALHF
TGTGCCAGCTGTGGTGACTGGGGGTCGGCCCTCCACTTT